This T cell receptor beta chain derives from a study of graft-versus-host responses after intestinal transplantation. Study as a whole: For approximately three years after anti-thymocyte globulin induction, all recipients took tacrolimus and steroids.

Study-level findings and limits: Recipient marrow harbored GvH clones, some of which surfaced first in ileum or blood. An association linked early post-transplant HvG declines with peak circulating GvH clone levels. Graft-donor T cell macrochimerism coincided with high graft-versus-host to host-versus-graft clonal ratios in allografts.

On this clone itself: The antigen remains undetermined.

CDR1 is WSHSY, CDR2 SAAADI, per germline. The CDR3 sequence is 15 residues long. J lost 3 bases, V lost 6 bases, and 3 bases had no gene match. Libraries were prepared by immunoSEQ multiplex PCR; TCRdb keeps only in-frame clonotypes and omits some of them. Of roughly 99,000 clones in the sample, 80% to 90% were seen once. This sequence was found in a human donor who was the organ donor for an intestinal transplant. The sample in question was unstimulated CD4+ T cells sorted from spleen or lymph node cells, obtained before transplant. The chain combines TRBV10-2 with TRBJ2-2; TRBD2 matches 11 bases. The CDR3 loop reads CASRTSGVYTGELFF. Here the CDR3 DNA reads TGCGCCAGCAGGACTAGCGGGGTGTACACCGGGGAGCTGTTTTTT.